The subject of this entry is one TCR beta chain. Its target is not known. The data were obtained in a study of T cell responses to AZD1222 COVID-19 vaccine. About the research overall: Second doses that came at about 4 or about 12 weeks were put together.

Germline loops: CDR1 SGHRS, CDR2 YFSETQ. The ends lost 6 bases at V and 6 bases at J; junction bases unmatched: 11. CDR3 length: 15 amino acids. Notes on the study in general: The reported proportion of spike-specific TCRs targeting unmutated variant regions was nearly half. With dominance at 160-218 and 743-854, vaccine-associated CD4 TCRs spanned spike. Repertoire samples came only from after the peak T cell response.

Some clones are missing from TCRdb's copy, which holds only in-frame ones; the method was immunoSEQ multiplex PCR. The sample contains tens of thousands of clones, about nine tenths of which appear only once. This TCR was sampled from an adult in good health. The chain is built from TRBV5-1 and TRBJ2-3; 9 bases agree with TRBD2. Material: peripheral blood, obtained on day 0 of AZD1222 vaccination. The DNA for the CDR3 is TGCGCCAGCAAGGGTTTTGCGGGAGGGCCTGATACGCAGTATTTT. This sequence encodes CASKGFAGGPDTQYF. The full variable domain, rest sourced from reference TRBV5-1 and TRBJ2-3, is KAGVTQTPRYLIKTRGQQVTLSCSPISGHRSVSWYQQTPGQGLQFLFEYFSETQRNKGNFPGRFSGRQFSNSRSEMNVSTLELGDSALYLCASKGFAGGPDTQYFGPGTRLTVL.